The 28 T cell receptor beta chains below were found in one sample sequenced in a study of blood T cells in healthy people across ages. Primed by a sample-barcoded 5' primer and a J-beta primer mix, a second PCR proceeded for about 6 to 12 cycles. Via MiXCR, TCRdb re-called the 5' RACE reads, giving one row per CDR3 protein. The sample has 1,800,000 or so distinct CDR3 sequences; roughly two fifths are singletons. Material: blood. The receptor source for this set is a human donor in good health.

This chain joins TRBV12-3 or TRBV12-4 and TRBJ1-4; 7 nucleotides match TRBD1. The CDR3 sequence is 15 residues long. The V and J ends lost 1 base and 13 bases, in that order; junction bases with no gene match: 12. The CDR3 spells CASSLGGGRQGPLFF. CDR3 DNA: TGTGCCAGCAGTTTAGGGGGGGGTCGACAGGGCCCACTGTTTTTT.

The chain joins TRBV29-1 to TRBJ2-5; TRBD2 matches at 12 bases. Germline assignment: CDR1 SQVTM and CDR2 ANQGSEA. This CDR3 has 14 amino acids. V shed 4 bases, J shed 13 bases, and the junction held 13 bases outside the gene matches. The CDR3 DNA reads TGCAGCGTTGTTGAGCTAGCGGGGGGGCCTTCGACGTACTTC. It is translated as CSVVELAGGPSTYF.

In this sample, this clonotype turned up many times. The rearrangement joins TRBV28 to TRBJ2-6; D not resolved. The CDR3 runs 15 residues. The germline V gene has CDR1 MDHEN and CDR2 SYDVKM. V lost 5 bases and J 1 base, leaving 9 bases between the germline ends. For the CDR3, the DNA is TGTGCCAGCAGTCGTGGACGTTCTGGGGCCAACGTCCTGACTTTC. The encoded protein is CASSRGRSGANVLTF.

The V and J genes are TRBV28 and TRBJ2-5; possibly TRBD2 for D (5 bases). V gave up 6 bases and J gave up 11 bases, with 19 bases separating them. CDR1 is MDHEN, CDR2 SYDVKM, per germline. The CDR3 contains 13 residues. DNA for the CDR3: TGTGCCAGCAGCCGGGGTGGTTACTACGGGCAGTACTTC. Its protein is CASSRGGYYGQYF.

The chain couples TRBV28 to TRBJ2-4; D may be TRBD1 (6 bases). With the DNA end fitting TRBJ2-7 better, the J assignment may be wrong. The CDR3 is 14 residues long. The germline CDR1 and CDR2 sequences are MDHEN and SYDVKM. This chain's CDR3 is CASSRRTEVDEQYF. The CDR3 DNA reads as TGTGCCAGCAGTCGCCGGACAGAGGTAGACGAGCAGTACTTC.

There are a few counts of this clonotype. The CDR3 sequence is CASSFPSNYEQYF. As DNA, the CDR3 is TGTGCCAGCAGCTTCCCCTCTAACTACGAGCAGTACTTC. This sequence joins TRBV5-6 and TRBJ2-4; D is uncertain. The J call may be incorrect, as the DNA end agrees better with TRBJ2-7. Germline-derived CDR1 and CDR2 are SGHDT and YYEEEE. CDR3 size: 13 residues.

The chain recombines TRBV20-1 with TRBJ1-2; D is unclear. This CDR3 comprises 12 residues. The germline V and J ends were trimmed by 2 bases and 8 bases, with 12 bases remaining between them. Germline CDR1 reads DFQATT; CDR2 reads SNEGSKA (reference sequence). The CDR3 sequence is CSARHRTVGYTF. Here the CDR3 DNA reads TGCAGTGCTAGACACCGGACGGTCGGCTACACCTTC.

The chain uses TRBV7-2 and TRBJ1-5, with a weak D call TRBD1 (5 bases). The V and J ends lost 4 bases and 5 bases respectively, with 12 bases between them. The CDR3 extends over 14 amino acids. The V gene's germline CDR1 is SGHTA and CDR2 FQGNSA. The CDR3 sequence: CASSSDSGYQPQHF. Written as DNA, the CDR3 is TGTGCCAGCAGCTCAGACAGCGGGTATCAGCCCCAGCATTTT.

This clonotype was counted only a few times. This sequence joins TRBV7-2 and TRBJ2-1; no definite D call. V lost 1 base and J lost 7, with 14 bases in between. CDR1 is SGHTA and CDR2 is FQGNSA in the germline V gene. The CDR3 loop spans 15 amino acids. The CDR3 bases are TGTGCCAGCAGCTTAGATACGGCTATCCCTAATGAGCAGTTCTTC. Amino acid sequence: CASSLDTAIPNEQFF. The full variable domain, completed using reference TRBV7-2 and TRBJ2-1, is GAGVSQSPSNKVTEKGKDVELRCDPISGHTALYWYRQSLGQGLEFLIYFQGNSAPDKSGLPSDRFSAERTGGSVSTLTIQRTQQEDSAVYLCASSLDTAIPNEQFFGPGTRLTVL.

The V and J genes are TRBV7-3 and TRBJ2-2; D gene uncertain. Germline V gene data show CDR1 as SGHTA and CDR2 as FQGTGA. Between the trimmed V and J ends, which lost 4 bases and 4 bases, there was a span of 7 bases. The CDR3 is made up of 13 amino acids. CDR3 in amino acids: CASSSPSTGELFF. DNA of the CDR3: TGTGCCAGCAGCTCACCAAGCACCGGGGAGCTGTTTTTT.

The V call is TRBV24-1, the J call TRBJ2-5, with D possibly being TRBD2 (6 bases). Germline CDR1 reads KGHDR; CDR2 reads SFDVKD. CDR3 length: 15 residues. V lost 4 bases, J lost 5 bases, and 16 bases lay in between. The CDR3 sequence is CATSERDWGRETQYF. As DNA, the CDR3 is TGTGCCACCAGTGAAAGGGACTGGGGTCGGGAGACCCAGTACTTC.

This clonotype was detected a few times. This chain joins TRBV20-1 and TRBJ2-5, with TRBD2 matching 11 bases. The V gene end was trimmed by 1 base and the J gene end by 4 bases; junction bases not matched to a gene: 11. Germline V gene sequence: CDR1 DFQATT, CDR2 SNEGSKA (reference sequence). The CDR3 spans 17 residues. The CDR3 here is CSARGPIAGGFLETQYF. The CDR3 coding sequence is TGCAGTGCTAGAGGTCCTATAGCGGGGGGGTTTTTAGAGACCCAGTACTTC.

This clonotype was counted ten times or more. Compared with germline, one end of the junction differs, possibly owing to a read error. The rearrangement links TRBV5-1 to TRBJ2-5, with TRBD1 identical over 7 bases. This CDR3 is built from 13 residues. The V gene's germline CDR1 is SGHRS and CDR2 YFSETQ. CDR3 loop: CASSRTGQETQYF. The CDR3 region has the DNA TGTGCCAGCAGTCGGACAGGCCAAGAGACCCAGTACTTC.

The CDR3 DNA sequence: TGTGCCACCAGCAGTGGCAGGGGCCCGAACACTGAAGCTTTCTTT. It specifies CATSSGRGPNTEAFF. This chain uses TRBV15 with TRBJ1-1; possible D gene TRBD1, 6 bases. Trimming pared 3 bases from V and 1 base from J, leaving 12 bases between. Germline CDR1 LNHNV, CDR2 YYDKDF (reference sequence). This CDR3 is built from 15 residues. The full variable domain, its missing parts supplied by reference TRBV15 and TRBJ1-1, is DAMVIQNPRYQVTQFGKPVTLSCSQTLNHNVMYWYQQKSSQAPKLLFHYYDKDFNNEADTPDNFQSRRPNTSFCFLDIRSPGLGDTAMYLCATSSGRGPNTEAFFGQGTRLTVV.

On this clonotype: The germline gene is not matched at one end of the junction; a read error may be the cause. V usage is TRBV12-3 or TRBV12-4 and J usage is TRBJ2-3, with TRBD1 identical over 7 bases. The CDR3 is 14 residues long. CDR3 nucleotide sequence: TGTGCCAGCAGCCCGACAGGGTTCACAGATGCGCAGTATTTT. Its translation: CASSPTGFTDAQYF.

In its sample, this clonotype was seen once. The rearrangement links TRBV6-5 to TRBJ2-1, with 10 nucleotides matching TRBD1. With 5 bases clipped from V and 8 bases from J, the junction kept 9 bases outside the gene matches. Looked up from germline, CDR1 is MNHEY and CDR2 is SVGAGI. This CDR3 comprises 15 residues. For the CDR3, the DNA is TGTGCCAGCAGTCCAGTCGGGACAGGGGTGTATGAGCAGTTCTTC. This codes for CASSPVGTGVYEQFF.

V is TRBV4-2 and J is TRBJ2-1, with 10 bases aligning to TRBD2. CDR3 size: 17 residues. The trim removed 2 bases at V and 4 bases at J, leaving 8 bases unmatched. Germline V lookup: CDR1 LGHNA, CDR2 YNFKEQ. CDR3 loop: CASSQPQSGGGYNEQFF. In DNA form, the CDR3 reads TGTGCCAGCAGCCAACCTCAGAGCGGGGGGGGATACAATGAGCAGTTCTTC.

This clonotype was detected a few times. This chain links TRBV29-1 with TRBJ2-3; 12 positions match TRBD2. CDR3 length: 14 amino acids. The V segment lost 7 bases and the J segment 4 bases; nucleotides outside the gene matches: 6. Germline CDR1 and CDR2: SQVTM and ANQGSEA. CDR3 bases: TGCAGCGCAGAACTAGCGGGGGGCCCAGATACGCAGTATTTT. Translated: CSAELAGGPDTQYF.

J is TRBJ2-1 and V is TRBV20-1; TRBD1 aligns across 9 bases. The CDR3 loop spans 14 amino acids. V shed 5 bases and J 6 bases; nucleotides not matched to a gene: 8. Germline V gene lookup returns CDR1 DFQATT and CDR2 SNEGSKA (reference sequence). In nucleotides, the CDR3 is TGCAGTGCTGCCCCCGGGACAGGGACCAATGAGCAGTTCTTC. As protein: CSAAPGTGTNEQFF.

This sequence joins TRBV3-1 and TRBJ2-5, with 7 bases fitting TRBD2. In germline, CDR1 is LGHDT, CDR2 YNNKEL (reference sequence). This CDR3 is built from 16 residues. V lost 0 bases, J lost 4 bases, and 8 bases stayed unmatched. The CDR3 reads CASSQDGRDWLETQYF. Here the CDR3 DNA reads TGTGCCAGCAGCCAAGATGGGAGGGATTGGTTAGAGACCCAGTACTTC.

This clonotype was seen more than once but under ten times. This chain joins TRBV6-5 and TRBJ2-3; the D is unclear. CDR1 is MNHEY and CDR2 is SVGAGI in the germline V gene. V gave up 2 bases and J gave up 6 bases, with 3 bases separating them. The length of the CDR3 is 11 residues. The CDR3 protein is CASSYKDTQYF. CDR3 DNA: TGTGCCAGCAGTTACAAGGATACGCAGTATTTT.

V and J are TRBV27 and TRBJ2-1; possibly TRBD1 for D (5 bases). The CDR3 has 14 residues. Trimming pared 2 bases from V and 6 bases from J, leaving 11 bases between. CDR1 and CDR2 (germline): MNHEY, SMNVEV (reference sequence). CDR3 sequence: CASSLEGASNEQFF. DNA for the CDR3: TGTGCCAGCAGTTTAGAAGGGGCGTCCAATGAGCAGTTCTTC.

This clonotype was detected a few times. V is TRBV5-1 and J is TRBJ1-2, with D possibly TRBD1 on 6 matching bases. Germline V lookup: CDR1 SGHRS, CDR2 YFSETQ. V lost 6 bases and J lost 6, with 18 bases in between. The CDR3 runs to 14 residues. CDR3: CASTPGAARNGYTF. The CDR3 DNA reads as TGCGCCAGCACGCCGGGGGCCGCTCGGAATGGCTACACCTTC.

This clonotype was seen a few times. The CDR3: CASSQDHSNEQFF. The CDR3 DNA follows: TGCGCCAGCAGCCAAGATCACAGCAATGAGCAGTTCTTC. The chain couples TRBV4-1 to TRBJ2-1; D is undetermined. The germline gives CDR1 MGHRA, CDR2 YSYEKL. V was trimmed by 0 bases and J by 6 bases, leaving 6 bases between them. The CDR3 covers 13 residues.

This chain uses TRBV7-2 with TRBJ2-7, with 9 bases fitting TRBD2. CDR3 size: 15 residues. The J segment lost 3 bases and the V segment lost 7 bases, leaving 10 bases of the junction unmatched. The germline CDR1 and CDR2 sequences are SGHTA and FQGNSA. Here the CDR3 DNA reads TGTGCCAGCAACTTCCTGACTAGCGGAAGCTACGAGCAGTACTTC. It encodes CASNFLTSGSYEQYF.

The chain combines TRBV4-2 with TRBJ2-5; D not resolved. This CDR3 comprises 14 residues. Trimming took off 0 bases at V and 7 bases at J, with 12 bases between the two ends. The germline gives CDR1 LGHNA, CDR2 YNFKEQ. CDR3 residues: CASSQDVGMGTQYF. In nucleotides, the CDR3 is TGTGCCAGCAGCCAAGATGTGGGTATGGGGACCCAGTACTTC.

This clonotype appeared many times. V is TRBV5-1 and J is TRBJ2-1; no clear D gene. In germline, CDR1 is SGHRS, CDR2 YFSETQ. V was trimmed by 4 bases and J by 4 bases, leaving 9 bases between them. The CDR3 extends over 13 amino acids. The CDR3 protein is CASSPGHYNEQFF. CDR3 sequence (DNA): TGCGCCAGCAGCCCCGGCCATTACAATGAGCAGTTCTTC.

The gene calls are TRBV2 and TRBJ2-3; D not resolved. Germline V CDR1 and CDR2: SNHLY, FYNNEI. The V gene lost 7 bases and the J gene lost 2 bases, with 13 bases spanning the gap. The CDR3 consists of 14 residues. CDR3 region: CASTLGYLTDTQYF. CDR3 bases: TGTGCCAGCACACTCGGCTACCTCACAGATACGCAGTATTTT.